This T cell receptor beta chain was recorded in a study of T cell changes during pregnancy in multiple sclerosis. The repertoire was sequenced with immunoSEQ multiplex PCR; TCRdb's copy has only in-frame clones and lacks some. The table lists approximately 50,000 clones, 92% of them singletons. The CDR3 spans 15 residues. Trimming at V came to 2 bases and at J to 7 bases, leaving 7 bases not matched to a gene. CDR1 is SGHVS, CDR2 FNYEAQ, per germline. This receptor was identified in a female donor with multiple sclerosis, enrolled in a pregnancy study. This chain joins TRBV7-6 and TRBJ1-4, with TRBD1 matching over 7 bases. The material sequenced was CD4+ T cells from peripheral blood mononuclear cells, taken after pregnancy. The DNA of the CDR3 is TGTGCCAGCAGCTTAACAGGGGAGAGGGCTGAAAAACTGTTTTTT. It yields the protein CASSLTGERAEKLFF.